The source of this T cell receptor beta chain is a study of CD4 T cells in relation to SARS-CoV-2 and coronaviruses. Whole-study context: ViraFEST: approximately 10-day antigen culture of PBMCs, then TCR beta CDR3 sequencing. Controls used an HIV-1 Nef peptide pool or no peptide. General study points: Each donor contributed either pre-pandemic or post-infection samples, not both.

Details on this clone: Its antigen is unidentified.

Assay used: immunoSEQ multiplex PCR; TCRdb lists only in-frame clones, some missing. The table records over 25,000 clones, over 65% of them present only once. Unexposed donor CD4+ T cells date from about 2010-2019, before the COVID-19 pandemic. After approximately ten days of culture, CD4+ T cells were isolated. The clonotype originates from a human donor in good health. The sample was CD4+ T cells from PBMCs, cultured in vitro.

The CDR3 reads CSASAPGARGSSNQPQHF. The CDR3 DNA is TGCAGTGCTAGTGCCCCTGGGGCCCGGGGGTCGAGCAATCAGCCCCAGCATTTT. V gene TRBV20-1 combines with J gene TRBJ1-5; D might be TRBD1 (5 bases). Germline V CDR1 and CDR2: DFQATT, SNEGSKA (reference sequence). CDR3 length: 18 amino acids. Trimming took off 3 bases at V and 1 base at J, with 22 bases between the two ends.